This TCR beta chain comes out of a study of control samples from healthy donors and cancer patients. This CDR3 has 14 amino acids. V was trimmed by 6 bases and J by 5 bases, leaving 16 bases between them. Germline loops: CDR1 MNHEY, CDR2 SVGAGI. Measured with immunoSEQ multiplex PCR; TCRdb has only the in-frame clones, and not every one. Here the sample spans approximately 150,000 clones, around 92% being singletons. This clonotype was sampled from a man aged 25-45 years in good health. The rearrangement joins TRBV6-5 to TRBJ1-2, with D hard to call. Input material: blood. In DNA form, the CDR3 reads TGTGCCAGCAGCCCAGAGGCCCGAGAATATGGCTACACCTTC. Its protein is CASSPEAREYGYTF.